The sequence of this TCR beta chain was determined in a study of blood T cells in healthy people across ages. The use of a sample-barcoded 5' primer and a J-beta primer mix characterized a second PCR of roughly 7 to 12 cycles. TCRdb re-called the 5' RACE reads with MiXCR, one entry per CDR3 protein. The sample holds approximately 800,000 distinct CDR3 sequences; approximately 53% are singletons and the top ten take more than 25%. Germline V gives CDR1 MDHEN, CDR2 SYDVKM. The CDR3 has 16 amino acids. V gave up 7 bases and J gave up 8 bases; unmatched junction bases: 17. The genes are TRBV28 and TRBJ2-1, with 7 positions matching TRBD1. The TCR comes from a man between 35 and 55 years old in good health. The sequenced material came from blood. The CDR3 is CASNHRQGSGHHEQFF. The CDR3 DNA reads TGTGCCAGCAACCACCGACAGGGTAGTGGGCATCATGAGCAGTTCTTC.